This T cell receptor (beta chain) was sequenced for a study of T cells after yellow fever vaccination. Whole-study context: Preparation used SMART-Seq v4 Ultra Low Input for the low-cell-number fractions.

General study results and limits: Though weaker, the secondary response peaked faster, on day 5 versus 15. Abundant clonotypes from the bulk population could have been carried over as contaminants into FACS-sorted repertoires.

This clonotype turned up a few times. Its cognate antigen is unknown. Generation of TCR cDNA used 5'RACE template switching (which added a universal primer site and UMIs). TCRdb re-called the 5' RACE reads with MiXCR, one entry per CDR3 protein. The sample holds some 340,000 distinct CDR3 sequences, roughly 10% seen once. In germline, CDR1 is LGHNA, CDR2 YSLEER. The CDR3 totals 15 residues. V was shortened by 0 bases and J by 3 bases, with 12 bases between the two germline ends. V and J are TRBV4-3 and TRBJ2-7; D unresolved. The receptor was isolated from a man between 18 and 29 years old who received the YFV17D yellow fever vaccine. Sequenced material: CD4+ T cells sorted from PBMCs, taken 45 days after the yellow fever booster vaccination. This CDR3 reads CASSQDRQAVYEQYF. The CDR3 DNA reads TGCGCCAGCAGCCAAGATCGCCAGGCAGTCTACGAGCAGTACTTC.